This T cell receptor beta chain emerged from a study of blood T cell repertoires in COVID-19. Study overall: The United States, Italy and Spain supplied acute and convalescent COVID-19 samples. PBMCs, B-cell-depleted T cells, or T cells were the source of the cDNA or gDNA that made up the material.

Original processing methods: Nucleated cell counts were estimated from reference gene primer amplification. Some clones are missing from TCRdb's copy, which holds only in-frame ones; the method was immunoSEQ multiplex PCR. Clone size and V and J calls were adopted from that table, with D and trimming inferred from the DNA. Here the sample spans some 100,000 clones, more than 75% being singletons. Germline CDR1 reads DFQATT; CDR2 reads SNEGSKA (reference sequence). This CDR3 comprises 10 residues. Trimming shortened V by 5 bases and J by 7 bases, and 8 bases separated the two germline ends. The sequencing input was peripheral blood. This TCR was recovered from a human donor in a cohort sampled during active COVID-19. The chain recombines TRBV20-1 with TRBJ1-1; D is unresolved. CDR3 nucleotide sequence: TGCAGTGCTGAGGAGGGTGAAGCTTTCTTT. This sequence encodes CSAEEGEAFF.